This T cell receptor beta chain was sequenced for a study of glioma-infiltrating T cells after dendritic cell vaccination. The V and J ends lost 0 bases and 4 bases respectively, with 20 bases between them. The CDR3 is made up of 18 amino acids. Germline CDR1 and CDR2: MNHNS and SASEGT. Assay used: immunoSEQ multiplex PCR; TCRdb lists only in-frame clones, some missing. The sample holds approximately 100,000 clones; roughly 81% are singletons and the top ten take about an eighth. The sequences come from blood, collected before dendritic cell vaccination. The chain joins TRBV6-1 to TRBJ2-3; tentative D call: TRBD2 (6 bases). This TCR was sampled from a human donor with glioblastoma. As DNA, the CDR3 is TGTGCCAGCAGTGAAGCCCTGCTTGGGTTACGGGGGTCAGATACGCAGTATTTT. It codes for CASSEALLGLRGSDTQYF.